This T cell receptor (beta chain) originates from a study of identical twins. A universal primer binding site was introduced by template switching. The final cDNA contained unique molecular identifiers. MiXCR was run by TCRdb on the 5' RACE reads, yielding one entry per CDR3 protein. This table holds 450,000 to 500,000 distinct CDR3 sequences, more than 13% found once. Study findings and constraints: With monozygotic twins, out-of-frame TCR alpha sharing exceeded what models estimated.

Worth noting for this clonotype: Its antigen is as yet unknown.

The J segment lost 9 bases and the V segment lost 5 bases, leaving 14 bases of the junction unmatched. Germline assignment: CDR1 SGHDT and CDR2 YYEEEE. The CDR3 length is 14 residues. A further study also used this sample, focusing on yellow fever vaccine responses in identical twins. Per that paper: Reportedly, twins' vaccine T cell responses looked partly convergent and partly personalized.

This clonotype originated in a woman under 30 in good health. Sample: CD4+ T cells sorted from blood. V gene TRBV5-6 combines with J gene TRBJ2-7; TRBD1 agrees at 7 bases. The CDR3 is CASRPRDSSTGQYF. The CDR3 nucleotides read TGTGCCAGCAGGCCCCGGGACAGCTCTACGGGGCAGTACTTC. Full variable domain (rest looked up from reference TRBV5-6 and TRBJ2-7): DAGVTQSPTHLIKTRGQQVTLRCSPKSGHDTVSWYQQALGQGPQFIFQYYEEEERQRGNFPDRFSGHQFPNYSSELNVNALLLGDSALYLCASRPRDSSTGQYFGPGTRLTVT.